This entry is about one T cell receptor (beta chain). Across about two dozen US areas, participants ranged in age from about 18 to 100 years. Participant reports of clinical history set cohort assignment. Methods used by the authors: Reference gene primer amplification gave nucleated cell count estimates. Clones were read by immunoSEQ multiplex PCR, and TCRdb kept only the in-frame ones, dropping some. V and J calls and clone size follow that table, whereas D and trimming were derived from the DNA. The data show 230,000 or so clones, 88% seen once. The sample originates from a study of blood T cell repertoires in COVID-19. Study summary: Researchers got acute and convalescent COVID-19 samples from the United States, Italy and Spain.

Germline V gene lookup returns CDR1 SGDLS and CDR2 YYNGEE. V shed 4 bases, J shed 7 bases, and the junction held 6 bases outside the gene matches. The CDR3 sequence is 14 residues long. The clonotype comes from a woman between 35 and 50 years old with acute COVID-19. The genes are TRBV9 and TRBJ1-4; 8 bases match TRBD1. Sequencing was done on a sample of PBMCs or T cells enriched from blood (not recorded which). CDR3 nucleotide sequence: TGTGCCAGCAGCCCCTCAGGGGGCGGTGAAAAACTGTTTTTT. Protein sequence: CASSPSGGGEKLFF.